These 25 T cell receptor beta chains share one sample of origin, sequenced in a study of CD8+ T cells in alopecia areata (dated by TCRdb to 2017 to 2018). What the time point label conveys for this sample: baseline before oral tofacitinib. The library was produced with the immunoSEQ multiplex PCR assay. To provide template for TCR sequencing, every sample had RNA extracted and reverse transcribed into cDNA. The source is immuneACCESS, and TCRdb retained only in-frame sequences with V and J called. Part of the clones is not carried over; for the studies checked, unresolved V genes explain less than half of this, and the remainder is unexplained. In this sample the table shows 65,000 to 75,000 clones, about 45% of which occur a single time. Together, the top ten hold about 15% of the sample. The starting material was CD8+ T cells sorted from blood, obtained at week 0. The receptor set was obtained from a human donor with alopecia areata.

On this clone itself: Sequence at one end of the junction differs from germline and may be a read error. The CDR3 DNA reads as TGCGCCAGCAGCCAAGAACCCAGCTCCTACAATGAGCAGTTCTTC. Its translation: CASSQEPSSYNEQFF. V is TRBV11-1 and J is TRBJ2-1; D is undetermined. Germline CDR1 and CDR2: SGHAT and FQDESV (reference sequence). The CDR3 has 15 residues.

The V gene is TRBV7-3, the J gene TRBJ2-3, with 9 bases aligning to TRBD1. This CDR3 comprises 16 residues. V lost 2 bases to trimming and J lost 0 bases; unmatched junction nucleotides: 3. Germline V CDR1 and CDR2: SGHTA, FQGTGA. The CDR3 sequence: CASSLGTGPSTDTQYF. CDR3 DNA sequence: TGTGCCAGCAGCTTAGGGACAGGGCCTAGCACAGATACGCAGTATTTT.

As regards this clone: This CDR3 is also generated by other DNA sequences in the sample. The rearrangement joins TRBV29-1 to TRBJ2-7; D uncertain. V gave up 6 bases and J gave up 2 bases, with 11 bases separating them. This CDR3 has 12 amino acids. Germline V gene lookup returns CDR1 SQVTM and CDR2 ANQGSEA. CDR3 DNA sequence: TGCAGCGTCGCAGGCGGACCCTACGAGCAGTACTTC. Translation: CSVAGGPYEQYF.

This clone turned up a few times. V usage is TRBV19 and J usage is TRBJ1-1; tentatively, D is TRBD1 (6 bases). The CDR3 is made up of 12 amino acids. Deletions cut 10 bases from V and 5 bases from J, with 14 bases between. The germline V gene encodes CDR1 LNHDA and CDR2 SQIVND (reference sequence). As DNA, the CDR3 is TGTGCCACTGGGAGGGACACGACTGAAGCTTTCTTT. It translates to CATGRDTTEAFF.

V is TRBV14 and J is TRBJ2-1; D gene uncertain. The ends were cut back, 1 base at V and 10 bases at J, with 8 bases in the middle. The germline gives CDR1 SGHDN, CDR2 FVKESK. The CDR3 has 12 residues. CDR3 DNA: TGTGCCAGCAGCCAAGGACCACCCGAGCAGTTCTTC. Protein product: CASSQGPPEQFF.

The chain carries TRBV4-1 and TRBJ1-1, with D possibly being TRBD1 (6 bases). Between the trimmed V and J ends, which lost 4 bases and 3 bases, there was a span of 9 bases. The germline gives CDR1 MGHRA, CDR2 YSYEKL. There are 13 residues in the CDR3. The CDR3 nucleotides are TGCGCCAGCAGCCCCCCAGGGGACACTGAAGCTTTCTTT. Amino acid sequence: CASSPPGDTEAFF.

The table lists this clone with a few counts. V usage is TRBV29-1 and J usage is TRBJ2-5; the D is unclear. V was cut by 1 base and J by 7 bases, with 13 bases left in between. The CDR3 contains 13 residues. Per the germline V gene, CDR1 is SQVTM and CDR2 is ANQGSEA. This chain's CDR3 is CSVEGLDLRTQYF. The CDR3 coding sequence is TGCAGCGTTGAAGGTTTGGATTTAAGGACCCAGTACTTC. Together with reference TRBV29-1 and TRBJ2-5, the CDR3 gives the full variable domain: SAVISQKPSRDICQRGTSLTIQCQVDSQVTMMFWYRQQPGQSLTLIATANQGSEATYESGFVIDKFPISRPNLTFSTLTVSNMSPEDSSIYLCSVEGLDLRTQYFGPGTRLLVL.

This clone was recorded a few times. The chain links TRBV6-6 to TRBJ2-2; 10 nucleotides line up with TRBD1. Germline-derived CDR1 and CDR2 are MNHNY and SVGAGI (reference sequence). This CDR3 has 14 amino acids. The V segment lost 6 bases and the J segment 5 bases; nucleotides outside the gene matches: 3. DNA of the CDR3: TGTGCCAGCAGATGGGACAGGGGAACCGGGGAGCTGTTTTTT. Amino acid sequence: CASRWDRGTGELFF.

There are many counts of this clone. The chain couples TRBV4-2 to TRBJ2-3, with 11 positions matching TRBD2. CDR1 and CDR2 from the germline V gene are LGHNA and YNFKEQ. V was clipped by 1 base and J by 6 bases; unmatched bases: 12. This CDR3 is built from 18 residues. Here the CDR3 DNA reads TGTGCCAGCAGCCAAGTTACCCCCGGGACTAGCGGACCTGATACGCAGTATTTT. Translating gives CASSQVTPGTSGPDTQYF.

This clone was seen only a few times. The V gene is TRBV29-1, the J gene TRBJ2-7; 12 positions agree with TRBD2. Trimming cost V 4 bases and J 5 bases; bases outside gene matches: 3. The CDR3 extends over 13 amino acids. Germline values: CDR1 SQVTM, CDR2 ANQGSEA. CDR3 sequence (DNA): TGCAGCGTTGGACTAGCGGGAGCCAACGAGCAGTACTTC. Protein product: CSVGLAGANEQYF.

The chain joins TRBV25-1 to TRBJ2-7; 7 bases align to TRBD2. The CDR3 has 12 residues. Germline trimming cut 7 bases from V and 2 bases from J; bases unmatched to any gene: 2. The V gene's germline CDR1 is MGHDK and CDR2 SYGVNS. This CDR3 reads CASTTSAYEQYF. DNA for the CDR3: TGTGCCAGCACAACTAGCGCCTACGAGCAGTACTTC.

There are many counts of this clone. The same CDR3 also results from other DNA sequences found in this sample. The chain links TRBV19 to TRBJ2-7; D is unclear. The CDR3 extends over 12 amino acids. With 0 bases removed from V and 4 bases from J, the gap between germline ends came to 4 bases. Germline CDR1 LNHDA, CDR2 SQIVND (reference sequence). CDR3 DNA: TGTGCCAGTAGTATAGACGGATACGAGCAGTACTTC. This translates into CASSIDGYEQYF. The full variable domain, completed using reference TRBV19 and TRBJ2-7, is DGGITQSPKYLFRKEGQNVTLSCEQNLNHDAMYWYRQDPGQGLRLIYYSQIVNDFQKGDIAEGYSVSREKKESFPLTVTSAQKNPTAFYLCASSIDGYEQYFGPGTRLTVT.

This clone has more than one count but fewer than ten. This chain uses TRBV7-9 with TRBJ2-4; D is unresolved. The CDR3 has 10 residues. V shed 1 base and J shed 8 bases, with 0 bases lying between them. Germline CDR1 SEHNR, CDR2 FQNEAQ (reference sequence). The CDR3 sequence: CASSLDIQYF. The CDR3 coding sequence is TGTGCCAGCAGCTTAGACATTCAGTACTTC.

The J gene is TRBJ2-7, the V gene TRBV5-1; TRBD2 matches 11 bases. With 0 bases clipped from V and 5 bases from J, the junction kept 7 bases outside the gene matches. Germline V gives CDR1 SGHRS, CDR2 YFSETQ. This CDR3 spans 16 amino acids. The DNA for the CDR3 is TGCGCCAGCAGCTTGGTTCTAGCGGGAGGTATCGACGAGCAGTACTTC. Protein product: CASSLVLAGGIDEQYF.

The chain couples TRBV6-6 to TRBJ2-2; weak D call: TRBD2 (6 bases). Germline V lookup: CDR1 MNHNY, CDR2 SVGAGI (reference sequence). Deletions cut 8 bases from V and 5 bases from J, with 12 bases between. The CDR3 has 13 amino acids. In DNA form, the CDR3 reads TGTGCCAGCCGGGGGTCGGGGACCGGGGAGCTGTTTTTT. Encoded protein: CASRGSGTGELFF.

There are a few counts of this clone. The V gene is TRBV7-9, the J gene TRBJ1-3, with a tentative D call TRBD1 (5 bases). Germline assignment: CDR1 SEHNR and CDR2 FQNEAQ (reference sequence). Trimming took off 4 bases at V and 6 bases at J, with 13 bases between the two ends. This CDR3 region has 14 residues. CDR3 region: CASSSGHDLNTIYF. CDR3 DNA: TGTGCCAGCAGCTCAGGACACGATCTAAACACCATATATTTT.

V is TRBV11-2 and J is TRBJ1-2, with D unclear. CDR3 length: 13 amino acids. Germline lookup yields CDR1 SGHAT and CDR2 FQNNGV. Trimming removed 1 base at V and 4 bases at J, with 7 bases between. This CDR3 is CASSLAYSYGYTF. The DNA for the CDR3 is TGTGCCAGCAGCTTAGCTTACAGCTATGGCTACACCTTC.

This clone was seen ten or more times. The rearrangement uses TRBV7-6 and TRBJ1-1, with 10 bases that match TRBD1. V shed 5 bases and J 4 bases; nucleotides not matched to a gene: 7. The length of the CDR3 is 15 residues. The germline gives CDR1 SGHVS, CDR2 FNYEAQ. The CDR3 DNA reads TGTGCCAGCAGCCCCGGGACAGGGGCGAGCACTGAAGCTTTCTTT. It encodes CASSPGTGASTEAFF.

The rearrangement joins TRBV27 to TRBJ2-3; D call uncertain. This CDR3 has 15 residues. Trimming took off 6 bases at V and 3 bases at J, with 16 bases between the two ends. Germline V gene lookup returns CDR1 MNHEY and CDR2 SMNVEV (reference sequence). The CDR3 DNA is TGTGCCAGCAGCCTAGGGTTAGCTGAAACAGATACGCAGTATTTT. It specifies CASSLGLAETDTQYF.

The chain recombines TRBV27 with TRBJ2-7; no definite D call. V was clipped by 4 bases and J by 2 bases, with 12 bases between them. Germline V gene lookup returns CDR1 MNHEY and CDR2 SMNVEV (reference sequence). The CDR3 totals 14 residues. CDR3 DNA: TGTGCCAGCAGTTCCCTGATCTTAACCTACGAGCAGTACTTC. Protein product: CASSSLILTYEQYF.

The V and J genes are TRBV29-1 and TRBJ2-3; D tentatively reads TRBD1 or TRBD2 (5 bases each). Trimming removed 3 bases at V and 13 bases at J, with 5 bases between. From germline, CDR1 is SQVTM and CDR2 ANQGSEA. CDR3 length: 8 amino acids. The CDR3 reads CSVEGEYF. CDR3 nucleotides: TGCAGCGTTGAGGGGGAGTATTTT.

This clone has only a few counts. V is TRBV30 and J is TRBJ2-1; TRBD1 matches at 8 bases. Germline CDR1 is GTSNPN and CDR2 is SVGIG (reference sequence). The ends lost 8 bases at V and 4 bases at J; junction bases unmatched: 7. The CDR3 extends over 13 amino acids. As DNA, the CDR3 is TGTGCCCTTGGGACAGGACCTTACAATGAGCAGTTCTTC. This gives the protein CALGTGPYNEQFF.

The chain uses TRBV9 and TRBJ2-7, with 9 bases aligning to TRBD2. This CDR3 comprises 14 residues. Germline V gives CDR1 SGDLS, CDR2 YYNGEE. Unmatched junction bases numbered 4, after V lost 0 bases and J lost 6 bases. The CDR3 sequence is CASSVEGSGGEQYF. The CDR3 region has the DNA TGTGCCAGCAGCGTAGAGGGTAGCGGGGGCGAGCAGTACTTC.

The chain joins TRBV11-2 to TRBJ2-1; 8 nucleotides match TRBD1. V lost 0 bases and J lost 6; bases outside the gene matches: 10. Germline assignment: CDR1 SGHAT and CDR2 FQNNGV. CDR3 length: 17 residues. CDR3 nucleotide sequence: TGTGCCAGCAGCTTAGAGTTGGGTCAGGGGGCCACCAATGAGCAGTTCTTC. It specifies CASSLELGQGATNEQFF.

The CDR3 region has the DNA TGTGCCAGCAGATCCGGGGATACGCAGTATTTT. Protein sequence: CASRSGDTQYF. V and J are TRBV27 and TRBJ2-3, with D unresolved. Germline V CDR1 and CDR2: MNHEY, SMNVEV (reference sequence). CDR3 size: 11 residues. Trimming took 6 bases from V and 6 from J, leaving 7 bases between them.